One sample yielded the 18 T cell receptor beta chains listed below, sequenced in a study of blood T cells in healthy people across ages. A J-beta primer mix and a sample-barcoded 5' primer were used in a second PCR of about 7 to 12 cycles. A single record per CDR3 protein comes from TCRdb applying MiXCR to the 5' RACE reads. Of 1.5 million to 2 million distinct CDR3 sequences listed, 25% to 30% were seen once; the top ten hold around 7.7%. The material sequenced was blood. The origin of the receptors is a woman aged 25 to 39 in good health.

This chain joins TRBV20-1 and TRBJ2-5; TRBD2 matches at 7 bases. Germline V lookup: CDR1 DFQATT, CDR2 SNEGSKA (reference sequence). This CDR3 region has 15 residues. The ends lost 5 bases at V and 2 bases at J; junction bases unmatched: 11. The chain's CDR3 is CSAARAGEVQETQYF. The CDR3 nucleotides read TGCAGTGCTGCCCGGGCGGGGGAGGTTCAAGAGACCCAGTACTTC.

On this clonotype: A read error may be the cause here, since a much bigger clone is one base away. This chain joins TRBV5-1 and TRBJ2-1; D is perhaps TRBD2 (7 bases). Germline V gene lookup returns CDR1 SGHRS and CDR2 YFSETQ. This CDR3 has 14 amino acids. Deletions cut 2 bases from V and 8 bases from J, with 14 bases between. The CDR3 nucleotides read TGCGCCAGCAGCTTTGTGGGGGGGGCCTATGAGCAGTTCTTC. Its protein is CASSFVGGAYEQFF.

As concerns this clonotype: A much larger clonotype is one base distant, so this may be a read error. V is TRBV5-6 and J is TRBJ2-3; 14 bases align to TRBD2. From germline, CDR1 is SGHDT and CDR2 YYEEEE. The CDR3 has 16 amino acids. The V and J ends lost 2 bases and 3 bases, in that order; junction bases with no gene match: 2. The CDR3 spells CASSFRTSGRTDTQYF. In DNA form, the CDR3 reads TGTGCCAGCAGCTTTCGGACTAGCGGGAGGACAGATACGCAGTATTTT.

The rearrangement joins TRBV24-1 to TRBJ1-5, with unresolved D. Germline CDR1 KGHDR, CDR2 SFDVKD. The CDR3 runs to 17 residues. The germline V and J ends were trimmed by 4 bases and 0 bases, with 15 bases remaining between them. The CDR3 region is CATSDSGGTGSNQPQHF. CDR3 bases: TGTGCCACCAGTGACTCGGGAGGAACGGGTAGCAATCAGCCCCAGCATTTT.

This clonotype was found a few times. The chain links TRBV28 to TRBJ2-7, with 9 bases lining up with TRBD2. CDR3 length: 15 amino acids. V was pared by 7 bases and J by 4 bases, with 11 bases of the junction left unmatched. The V gene's germline CDR1 is MDHEN and CDR2 SYDVKM. The CDR3 reads CASTLGGTSTYEQYF. The DNA of the CDR3 is TGTGCCAGCACTCTAGGTGGGACTAGCACTTACGAGCAGTACTTC.

This clonotype appeared a few times. V is TRBV3-1 and J is TRBJ1-6; D gene uncertain. CDR1 LGHDT and CDR2 YNNKEL come from the germline V gene (reference sequence). Trimming cost V 4 bases and J 5 bases, with 15 bases left between them. The length of the CDR3 is 16 residues. The CDR3 protein is CASSLMPAGNNSPLHF. In nucleotides, the CDR3 is TGTGCCAGCAGCCTCATGCCCGCCGGGAATAATTCACCCCTCCACTTT.

This clonotype was counted only a few times. CDR3: CATSRPEAGFEQYF. CDR3 DNA: TGTGCCACCAGCAGACCAGAGGCAGGGTTCGAGCAGTACTTC. The genes are TRBV15 and TRBJ2-7, with a weak D call TRBD1 (5 bases). This CDR3 has 14 amino acids. The V end was cut by 2 bases, the J end by 6 bases, with 14 bases between. Germline lookup yields CDR1 LNHNV and CDR2 YYDKDF (reference sequence).

In this sample, this clonotype turned up many times. This sequence joins TRBV29-1 and TRBJ2-1; 8 bases are a match to TRBD2. Trimming removed 6 bases from V and 10 bases from J; junction bases left unmatched: 14. Germline V lookup: CDR1 SQVTM, CDR2 ANQGSEA. CDR3 size: 14 residues. The CDR3 DNA follows: TGCAGCGTCAGCGGGAGTGTGGTTTTTGGGGAGCAGTTCTTC. Amino acid sequence: CSVSGSVVFGEQFF.

This clonotype was seen a few times. This chain's CDR3 is CASSQDGASQNIQYF. DNA for the CDR3: TGCGCCAGCAGCCAAGATGGGGCTAGCCAAAACATTCAGTACTTC. The V gene is TRBV4-3, the J gene TRBJ2-4, with D perhaps given as TRBD1 or TRBD2 (5 bases each). V was cut by 0 bases and J by 5 bases, with 11 bases left in between. Germline CDR1 is LGHNA and CDR2 is YSLEER. The CDR3 extends over 15 amino acids.

The chain uses TRBV6-5 and TRBJ2-5; 9 bases line up with TRBD1. The CDR3 has 15 residues. V was clipped by 6 bases and J by 3 bases; unmatched bases: 8. CDR1 is MNHEY and CDR2 is SVGAGI in the germline V gene. The chain's CDR3 is CASSAGTGIKETQYF. DNA of the CDR3: TGTGCCAGCAGCGCAGGGACAGGGATCAAAGAGACCCAGTACTTC.

This clonotype was seen only a few times. The genes are TRBV28 and TRBJ1-4; D remains unclear. Per germline, CDR1 MDHEN and CDR2 SYDVKM. V was shortened by 6 bases and J by 5 bases, with 13 bases between the two germline ends. CDR3 length: 14 residues. DNA of the CDR3: TGTGCCAGCAGCATTCGGCAGAGGAATGAAAAACTGTTTTTT. Amino acids: CASSIRQRNEKLFF.

This clonotype has at least ten counts. The chain has TRBV20-1 and TRBJ2-7; D gene uncertain. Per the germline V gene, CDR1 is DFQATT and CDR2 is SNEGSKA (reference sequence). The CDR3 totals 15 residues. V was clipped by 3 bases and J by 0 bases, with 15 bases between them. In DNA form, the CDR3 reads TGCAGTGCTAGCGATGGGCTACCCAGCTCCTACGAGCAGTACTTC. The encoded protein is CSASDGLPSSYEQYF.

This clonotype was seen at least ten times. The chain joins TRBV7-9 to TRBJ2-5, with TRBD1 matching over 8 bases. Germline CDR1 and CDR2: SEHNR and FQNEAQ (reference sequence). V lost 1 base to trimming and J lost 4 bases; unmatched junction nucleotides: 5. The CDR3 is 15 amino acids. CDR3 DNA sequence: TGTGCCAGCAGCTTAGAATGGACAGGGCCAGAGACCCAGTACTTC. Protein product: CASSLEWTGPETQYF.

The J gene is TRBJ2-4, the V gene TRBV20-1; unclear D gene. Germline assignment: CDR1 DFQATT and CDR2 SNEGSKA (reference sequence). V lost 0 bases, J lost 0 bases, and 6 bases lay in between. The CDR3 has 14 residues. In nucleotides, the CDR3 is TGCAGTGCTAGAGATCCGGTAGCCAAAAACATTCAGTACTTC. It encodes CSARDPVAKNIQYF.

The chain has TRBV3-1 and TRBJ2-3; D not certain. CDR3 length: 11 amino acids. Germline V gene sequence: CDR1 LGHDT, CDR2 YNNKEL (reference sequence). The V and J ends lost 3 bases and 7 bases respectively, with 5 bases between them. In nucleotides, the CDR3 is TGTGCCAGCAGCCACGAGTATACGCAGTATTTT. Its translation is CASSHEYTQYF.

This clonotype was recorded at least ten times. This sequence joins TRBV3-1 and TRBJ2-5, with D perhaps TRBD2 (6 bases). Trimming left V 3 bases short and J 3 bases short, with 17 bases between. The CDR3 spans 16 residues. Germline assignment: CDR1 LGHDT and CDR2 YNNKEL (reference sequence). This CDR3 is CASSHLGGTQEETQYF. CDR3 in DNA: TGTGCCAGCAGCCACCTAGGTGGGACTCAAGAAGAGACCCAGTACTTC.

The CDR3 sequence is CAISRTVDTEAFF. CDR3 nucleotides: TGTGCCATTTCTAGGACAGTGGACACTGAAGCTTTCTTT. V usage is TRBV10-3 and J usage is TRBJ1-1; tentative D call: TRBD1 (6 bases). Deletions cut 9 bases from V and 3 bases from J, with 14 bases between. The CDR3 has 13 residues. Germline CDR1 is ENHRY and CDR2 is SYGVKD.

This clonotype was seen at least ten times. The J gene is TRBJ2-7, the V gene TRBV12-3 or TRBV12-4; no reliable D call. This CDR3 comprises 14 residues. The V and J ends lost 5 bases and 3 bases respectively, with 14 bases between them. The CDR3 is CASSQPGSHYEQYF. The CDR3 coding sequence is TGTGCCAGCAGTCAACCCGGATCCCACTACGAGCAGTACTTC.